The entry that follows covers one T cell receptor beta chain sequence. Its antigen is still unknown. This CDR3 comprises 17 residues. The ends lost 0 bases at V and 5 bases at J; junction bases unmatched: 7. CDR1 and CDR2 (germline): SGDLS, YYNGEE. The PCR employed 60 Vbeta primers together with 13 Jbeta primers. Clones were sequenced by immunoSEQ multiplex PCR, and TCRdb holds only the in-frame ones, with some missing. There are 150,000 to 200,000 clones in the sample; approximately 71% occur only once, and 7.7% lies in the top ten. This sample was included in a study of cytomegalovirus exposure and HLA in healthy donors. Regarding the study as a whole: Excluded were some V segments that proved indistinguishable, including TRBV6-2 and TRBV6-3.

The source is a woman in her thirties or forties in good health and CMV-seropositive. The specimen was PBMCs. The chain recombines TRBV9 with TRBJ2-1, with TRBD2 matching 11 bases. This chain's CDR3 is CASSVGGTSGRNNEQFF. CDR3 DNA sequence: TGTGCCAGCAGCGTAGGAGGGACTAGCGGCCGAAACAATGAGCAGTTCTTC.